The entry that follows covers one T cell receptor (beta chain) sequence. As yet, its antigen is unknown. Data came from immunoSEQ multiplex PCR; TCRdb stores just in-frame clones and leaves some out. This sample yields roughly 80,000 clones, of which roughly 87% are seen a single time; around 2% belongs to the top ten. The source of the sample is a study of OX40 agonist ivuxolimab in advanced cancers. Across the whole study: The treatment was a fully human IgG2 OX40 agonist, ivuxolimab. Among those enrolled, mean age was approximately 62 years (range about 20 to 79) and 82.7% were male.

CDR1 and CDR2 from the germline V gene are SEHNR and FQNEAQ (reference sequence). The CDR3 covers 13 residues. V shed 2 bases, J shed 9 bases, and the junction held 4 bases outside the gene matches. Study-wide results and limits: Partial responders at 0.1-3.0 mg/kg had among the lowest clonal expansion.

The rearrangement uses TRBV7-9 and TRBJ2-1; TRBD2 agrees at 7 bases. This receptor was obtained from an adult with an advanced solid tumor such as melanoma, head and neck, liver or kidney cancer. Sample: CD4+ or CD8+ T cells sorted from blood, taken in a trial of the OX40 agonist ivuxolimab. CDR3 DNA: TGTGCCAGCAGCTTATGGGGGGGATTTGAGCAGTTCTTC. Residues: CASSLWGGFEQFF.